The entry that follows covers one T cell receptor (beta chain) sequence. The antigen remains undetermined. The CDR3 length is 12 residues. Germline assignment: CDR1 GTSNPN and CDR2 SVGIG (reference sequence). Trimming took off 4 bases at V and 8 bases at J, with 11 bases between the two ends. This record belongs to a study of beta chain features in type 1 diabetes. Background on the study: Cell yields, gender and age were comparable in patients and healthy donors.

Points from the study as a whole: Sequencing the cDNA could make cells with high TCR expression show up more than they should. PCR might favor shorter templates, but any such skew would affect patients and controls equally.

Each of the CD4+ naive, central memory, regulatory and stem cell-like memory populations was sorted via CD45RO/CCR7/CD25/CD127/CD95/CD27. The investigators reverse transcribed all of the isolated RNA, so they sequenced expressed TCRB transcripts. Data came from immunoSEQ multiplex PCR; TCRdb stores just in-frame clones and leaves some out. The profile shows 200,000 to 250,000 clones, about 71% of them singletons. The receptor was isolated from a man in his thirties or forties in good health. The chain couples TRBV30 to TRBJ2-2; D is undetermined. Sequenced: naive CD4+ T cells from blood. CDR3 region: CAWTLSLGELFF. CDR3 DNA: TGTGCCTGGACCCTCTCCCTAGGGGAGCTGTTTTTT.